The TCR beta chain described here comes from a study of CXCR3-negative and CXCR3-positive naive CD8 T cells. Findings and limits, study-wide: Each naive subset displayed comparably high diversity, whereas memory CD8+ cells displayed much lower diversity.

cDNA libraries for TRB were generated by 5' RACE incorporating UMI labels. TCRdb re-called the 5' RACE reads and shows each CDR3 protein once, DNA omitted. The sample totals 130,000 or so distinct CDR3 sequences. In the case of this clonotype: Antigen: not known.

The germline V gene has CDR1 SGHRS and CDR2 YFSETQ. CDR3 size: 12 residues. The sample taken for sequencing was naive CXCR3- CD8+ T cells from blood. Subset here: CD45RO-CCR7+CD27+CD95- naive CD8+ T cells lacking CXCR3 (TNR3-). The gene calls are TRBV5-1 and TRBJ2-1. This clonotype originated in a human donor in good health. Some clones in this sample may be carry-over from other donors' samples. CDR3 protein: CASSLGRNEQFF.